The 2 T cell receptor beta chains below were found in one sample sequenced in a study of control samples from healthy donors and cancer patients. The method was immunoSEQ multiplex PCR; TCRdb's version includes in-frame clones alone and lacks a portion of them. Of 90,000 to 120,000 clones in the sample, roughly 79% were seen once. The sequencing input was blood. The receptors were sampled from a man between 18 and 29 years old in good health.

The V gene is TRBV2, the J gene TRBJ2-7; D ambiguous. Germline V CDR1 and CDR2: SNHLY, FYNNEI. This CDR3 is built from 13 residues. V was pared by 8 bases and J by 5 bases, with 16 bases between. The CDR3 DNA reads TGTGCCAGCCGTACCGTCGCCCGGGACGAGCAGTACTTC. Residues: CASRTVARDEQYF.

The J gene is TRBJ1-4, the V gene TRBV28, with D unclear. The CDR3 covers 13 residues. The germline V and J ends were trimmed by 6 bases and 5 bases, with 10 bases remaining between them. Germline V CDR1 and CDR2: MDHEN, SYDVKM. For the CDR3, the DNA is TGTGCCAGCAGCGTCGGGTTCAATGAAAAACTGTTTTTT. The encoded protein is CASSVGFNEKLFF.